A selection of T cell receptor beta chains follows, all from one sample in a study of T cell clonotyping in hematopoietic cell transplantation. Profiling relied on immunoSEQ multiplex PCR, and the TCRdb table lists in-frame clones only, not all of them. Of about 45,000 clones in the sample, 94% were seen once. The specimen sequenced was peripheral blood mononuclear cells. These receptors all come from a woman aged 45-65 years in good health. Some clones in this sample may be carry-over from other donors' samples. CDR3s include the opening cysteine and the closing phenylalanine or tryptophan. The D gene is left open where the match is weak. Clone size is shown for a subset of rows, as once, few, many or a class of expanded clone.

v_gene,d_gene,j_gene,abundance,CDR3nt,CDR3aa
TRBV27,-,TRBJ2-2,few,TGTGCCAGCCGCACAACACAACCGAACACCGGGGAGCTGTTTTTT,CASRTTQPNTGELFF
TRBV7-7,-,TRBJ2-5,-,TGTGCCAGCAGCCCACGCCAAGTGGGGGTGGAGACCCAGTACTTC,CASSPRQVGVETQYF
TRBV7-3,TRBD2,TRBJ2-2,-,TGTGCCAGCAGCTTAATAGCGGGGAGCGCCGGGGAGCTGTTTTTT,CASSLIAGSAGELFF
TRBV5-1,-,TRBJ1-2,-,TGCGCCAGCAGCAATCAGGGCTACTATGGCTACACCTTC,CASSNQGYYGYTF
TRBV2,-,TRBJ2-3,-,TGTGCCAGCAGTGTACGGCTACTCGGGACAGATACGCAGTATTTT,CASSVRLLGTDTQYF
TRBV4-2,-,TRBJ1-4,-,TGTGCCAGCAGCCAAGATTATGGGTCGGAAGCAACTAATGAAAAACTGTTTTTT,CASSQDYGSEATNEKLFF
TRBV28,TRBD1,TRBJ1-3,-,TGTGCCAGCAGTTTACCCAGGGGGCTAGGAAACACCATATATTTT,CASSLPRGLGNTIYF
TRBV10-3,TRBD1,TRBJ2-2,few,TGTGCCATCAGTGATCTGGACAGGGGGCCAAGCACCGGGGAGCTGTTTTTT,CAISDLDRGPSTGELFF
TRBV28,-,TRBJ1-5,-,TGTGCCAGCACCTACCCGAAGCAGGGCCGCCTCAGCAATCAGCCCCAGCATTTT,CASTYPKQGRLSNQPQHF
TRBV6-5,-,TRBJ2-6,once,TGTGCCAGCACGGGGAGCTCTGGGGCCAACGTCCTGACTTTC,CASTGSSGANVLTF
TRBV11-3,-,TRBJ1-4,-,TGTGCCAGCAGCGGGAGTGGGCTTGATAAAAAACTGTTTTTT,CASSGSGLDKKLFF
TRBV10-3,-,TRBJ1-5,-,TGTGCCATCAGTGAGTCGAGACAGCTCTCCAATCAGCCCCAGCATTTT,CAISESRQLSNQPQHF
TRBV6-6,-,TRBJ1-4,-,TGTGCCAGCAGTAGACCAGGGATTGAAAAACTGTTTTTT,CASSRPGIEKLFF
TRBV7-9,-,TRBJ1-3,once,TGTGCCAGCAGCTTAGGTGGGGGCAGATCACATGGAAACACCATATATTTT,CASSLGGGRSHGNTIYF
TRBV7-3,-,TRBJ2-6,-,TGTGCCAGCGGAAATTCTGGGGCCAACGTCCTGACTTTC,CASGNSGANVLTF
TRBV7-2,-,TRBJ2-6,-,TGTGCCAGCAGCCCGACCCAGACTGCCTTTTCTGGGGCCAACGTCCTGACTTTC,CASSPTQTAFSGANVLTF
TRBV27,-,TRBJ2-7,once,TGTGCCAGCAGCCAGGCGGTAACCACCTACGAGCAGTACTTC,CASSQAVTTYEQYF
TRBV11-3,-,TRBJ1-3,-,TGTGCCAGCAGCTTTGATTTTACTGGAAACACCATATATTTT,CASSFDFTGNTIYF
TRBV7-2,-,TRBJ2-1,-,TGTGCCAGCATCCGGGAGACAGAGAGGGATGAGCAGTTCTTC,CASIRETERDEQFF
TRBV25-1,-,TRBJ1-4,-,TGTGCCAGCAGTGCGGACGGAACTAATGAAAAACTGTTTTTT,CASSADGTNEKLFF
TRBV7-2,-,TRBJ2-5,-,TGTGCCAGCAGCTTAGCGGCCAGGTGGGAGACCCAGTACTTC,CASSLAARWETQYF
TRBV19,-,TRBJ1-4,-,TGTGCCAGTAGCGACAGAGCAACTAATGAAAAACTGTTTTTT,CASSDRATNEKLFF
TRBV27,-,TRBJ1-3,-,TGTGCCAGCAGCACAGACTCCTCTGGAAACACCATATATTTT,CASSTDSSGNTIYF
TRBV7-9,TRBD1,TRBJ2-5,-,TGTGCCAGCAGCCCCAGGGGGACAGCGGAAGAGACCCAGTACTTC,CASSPRGTAEETQYF
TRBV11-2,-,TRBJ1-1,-,TGTGCCAGCACCAGGAATTTAAAGCTTGAAGCTTTCTTT,CASTRNLKLEAFF
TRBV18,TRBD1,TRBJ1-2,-,TGTGCCAGCTCACCCTTCCCGGCCCGGACAGGTCCCTTCTATGGCTACACCTTC,CASSPFPARTGPFYGYTF
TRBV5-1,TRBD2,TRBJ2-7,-,TGCGCCAGCAGCTTGGATGCGGGGGACTACGAGCAGTACTTC,CASSLDAGDYEQYF
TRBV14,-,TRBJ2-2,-,TGTGCCAGCAGCCAAGACCATTTTAGCGGAGTGAGGACCGGGGAGCTGTTTTTT,CASSQDHFSGVRTGELFF
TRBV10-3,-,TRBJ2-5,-,TGTGCCATCAGTGAGTCGATAGGCACAGGCGGTTTGCGAGAGACCCAGTACTTC,CAISESIGTGGLRETQYF
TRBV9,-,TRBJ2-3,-,TGTGCCAGCAGCGTAGTGGGACAAGGCACAGATACGCAGTATTTT,CASSVVGQGTDTQYF
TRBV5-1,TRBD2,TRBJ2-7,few,TGCGCCAGCAGCTTGGTGGGAGGGAACGAGCAGTACTTC,CASSLVGGNEQYF